This T cell receptor (beta chain) emerged from a study of identical twins. This clonotype was observed a handful of times. Using its own MiXCR run on the 5' RACE reads, TCRdb lists one record per CDR3 protein. The sample has more than 250,000 distinct CDR3 sequences, roughly 8.6% seen once. These data were also reused for a study on yellow fever vaccine responses in identical twins.

The material sequenced was memory (CD45RO+) T cells sorted from blood. This TCR came from a woman between 18 and 30 years old in good health.

The CDR3 region has the DNA TGTGCCAGCTCACCACAGGGACCTAACTATGGCTACACCTTC. Protein product: CASSPQGPNYGYTF. The rearrangement joins TRBV18 to TRBJ1-2, with D tentatively TRBD1 (5 bases). The CDR3 runs to 14 residues. Germline V gene data show CDR1 as KGHSH and CDR2 as LQKENI. Trimming cost V 1 base and J 0 bases, with 6 bases left between them.